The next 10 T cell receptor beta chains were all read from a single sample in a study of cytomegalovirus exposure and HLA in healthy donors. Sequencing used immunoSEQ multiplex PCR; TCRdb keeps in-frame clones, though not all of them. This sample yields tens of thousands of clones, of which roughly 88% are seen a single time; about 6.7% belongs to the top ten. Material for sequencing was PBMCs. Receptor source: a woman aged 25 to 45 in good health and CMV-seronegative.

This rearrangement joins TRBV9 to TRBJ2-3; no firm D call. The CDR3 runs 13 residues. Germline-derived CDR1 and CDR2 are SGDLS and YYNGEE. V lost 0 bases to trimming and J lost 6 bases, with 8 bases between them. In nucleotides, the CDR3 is TGTGCCAGCAGCGTAGAGTACCAGGATACGCAGTATTTT. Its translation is CASSVEYQDTQYF.

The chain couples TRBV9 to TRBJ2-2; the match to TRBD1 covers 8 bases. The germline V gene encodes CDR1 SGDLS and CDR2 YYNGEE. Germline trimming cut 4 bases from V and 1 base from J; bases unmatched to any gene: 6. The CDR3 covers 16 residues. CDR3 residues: CASSITTGVNTGELFF. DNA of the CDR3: TGTGCCAGCAGCATCACGACAGGGGTGAACACCGGGGAGCTGTTTTTT.

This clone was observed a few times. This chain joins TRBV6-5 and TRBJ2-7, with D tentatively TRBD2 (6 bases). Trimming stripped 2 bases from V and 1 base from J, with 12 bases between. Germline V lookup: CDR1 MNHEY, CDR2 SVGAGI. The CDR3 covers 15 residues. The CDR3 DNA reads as TGTGCCAGCAGTTACGGCGGGGTTTCGTCCTACGAGCAGTACTTC. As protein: CASSYGGVSSYEQYF.

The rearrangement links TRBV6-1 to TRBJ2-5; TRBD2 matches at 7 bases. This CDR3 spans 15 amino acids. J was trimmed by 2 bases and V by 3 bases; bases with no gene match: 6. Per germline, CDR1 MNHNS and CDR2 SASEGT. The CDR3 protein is CASSEGPGGQETQYF. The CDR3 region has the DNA TGTGCCAGCAGTGAGGGACCGGGAGGACAAGAGACCCAGTACTTC.

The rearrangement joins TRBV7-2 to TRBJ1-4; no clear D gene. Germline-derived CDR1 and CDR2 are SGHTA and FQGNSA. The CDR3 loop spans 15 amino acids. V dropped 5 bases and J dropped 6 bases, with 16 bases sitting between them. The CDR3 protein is CASSPGRMRDEKLFF. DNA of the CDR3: TGTGCCAGCAGCCCCGGGAGAATGAGGGATGAAAAACTGTTTTTT.

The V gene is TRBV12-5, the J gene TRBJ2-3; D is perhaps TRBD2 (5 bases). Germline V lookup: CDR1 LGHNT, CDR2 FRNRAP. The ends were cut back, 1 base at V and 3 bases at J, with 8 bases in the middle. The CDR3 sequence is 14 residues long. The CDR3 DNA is TGTGCTAGTGGTTTGGGGCTAGCAACAGATACGCAGTATTTT. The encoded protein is CASGLGLATDTQYF.

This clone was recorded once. The CDR3 DNA reads TGTGCCAGCAGTTCGCCAAGCGGGAGCAGGTCCTACGAGCAGTACTTC. This sequence encodes CASSSPSGSRSYEQYF. The V gene is TRBV28, the J gene TRBJ2-7, with 8 nucleotides matching TRBD2. The CDR3 consists of 16 residues. Trimming removed 4 bases from V and 1 base from J; junction bases left unmatched: 9. Germline-derived CDR1 and CDR2 are MDHEN and SYDVKM.

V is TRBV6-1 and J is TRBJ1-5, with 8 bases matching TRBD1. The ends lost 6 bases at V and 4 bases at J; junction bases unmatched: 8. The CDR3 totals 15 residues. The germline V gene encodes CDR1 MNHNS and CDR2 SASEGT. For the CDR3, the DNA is TGTGCCAGCAGGGAGACAGGGGCTGAAAATCAGCCCCAGCATTTT. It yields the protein CASRETGAENQPQHF.

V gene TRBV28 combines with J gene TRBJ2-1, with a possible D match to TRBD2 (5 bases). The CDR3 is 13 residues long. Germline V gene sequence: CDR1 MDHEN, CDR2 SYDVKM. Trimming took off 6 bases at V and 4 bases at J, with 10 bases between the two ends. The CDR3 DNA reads TGTGCCAGCAGGACCGGGGAGTACAATGAGCAGTTCTTC. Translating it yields CASRTGEYNEQFF.

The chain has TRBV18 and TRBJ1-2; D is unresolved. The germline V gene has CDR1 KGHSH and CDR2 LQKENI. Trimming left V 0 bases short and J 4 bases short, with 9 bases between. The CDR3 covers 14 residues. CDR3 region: CASSPPGQPYGYTF. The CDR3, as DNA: TGTGCCAGCTCACCACCGGGCCAGCCCTATGGCTACACCTTC. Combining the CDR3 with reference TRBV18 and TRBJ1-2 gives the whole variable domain NAGVMQNPRHLVRRRGQEARLRCSPMKGHSHVYWYRQLPEEGLKFMVYLQKENIIDESGMPKERFSAEFPKEGPSILRIQQVVRGDSAAYFCASSPPGQPYGYTFGSGTRLTVV.